Below, 24 T cell receptor beta chains from the same sample are listed, as sequenced in a study of OX40 agonist ivuxolimab in advanced cancers. This table comes from immunoSEQ multiplex PCR, and its TCRdb copy is limited to in-frame clones, with some not included. Among just under 100,000 clones, approximately 94% were seen once, and the ten largest hold around 0.17%. Sequencing used CD4+ or CD8+ T cells sorted from blood, obtained in a trial of the OX40 agonist ivuxolimab. Every receptor here comes from an adult with an advanced solid tumor such as melanoma, head and neck, liver or kidney cancer.

The chain is built from TRBV9 and TRBJ2-5, with 11 bases fitting TRBD2. The germline V gene has CDR1 SGDLS and CDR2 YYNGEE. The CDR3 is 16 amino acids. With V trimmed by 0 bases and J by 5 bases, 6 bases remained unmatched. CDR3 sequence reads: CASSVGSGRAMETQYF. The CDR3 DNA sequence: TGTGCCAGCAGCGTAGGTAGCGGGAGGGCCATGGAGACCCAGTACTTC.

J is TRBJ1-4 and V is TRBV21-1. TRBV21-1 is a pseudogene segment. This CDR3 region has 12 residues. CDR3 sequence: CASRIFNEKLFF. The CDR3, as DNA: TGTGCCAGCAGGATATTTAATGAAAAACTGTTTTTT.

This chain uses TRBV25-1 with TRBJ2-3, with D possibly being TRBD2 (6 bases). The CDR3 length is 13 residues. Looked up from germline, CDR1 is MGHDK and CDR2 is SYGVNS. Trimming removed 6 bases at V and 5 bases at J, with 12 bases between. Here the CDR3 reads CASSPGGRDTQYF. For the CDR3, the DNA is TGTGCCAGCAGCCCCGGGGGAAGAGATACGCAGTATTTT.

The chain employs TRBV11-2 and TRBJ1-3, with TRBD1 identical over 10 bases. Trimming took 2 bases from V and 0 from J; bases not matched to a gene: 4. This CDR3 has 17 residues. Germline V CDR1 and CDR2: SGHAT, FQNNGV. CDR3 in amino acids: CASSLRRDRGSGNTIYF. The CDR3 DNA follows: TGTGCCAGCAGCTTACGCCGGGACAGGGGCTCTGGAAACACCATATATTTT.

About this clone itself: The same CDR3 also results from other DNA sequences found in this sample. The J gene is TRBJ1-2, the V gene TRBV6-5; TRBD1 matches 8 bases. Germline V gene lookup returns CDR1 MNHEY and CDR2 SVGAGI. J lost 5 bases, V lost 0 bases, and 2 bases had no gene match. This CDR3 spans 14 amino acids. CDR3 bases: TGTGCCAGCAGTTACTCCGGACAGGGTTATGGCTACACCTTC. It is translated as CASSYSGQGYGYTF.

The chain employs TRBV27 and TRBJ2-7; 12 nucleotides agree with TRBD1. The J segment lost 4 bases and the V segment lost 4 bases, leaving 5 bases of the junction unmatched. CDR1 is MNHEY and CDR2 is SMNVEV in the germline V gene (reference sequence). The CDR3 consists of 15 residues. As DNA, the CDR3 is TGTGCCAGCAGTTACCGGGACAGGGGGCTTTACGAGCAGTACTTC. As protein: CASSYRDRGLYEQYF.

In its sample, this clone was seen once. The rearrangement uses TRBV25-1 and TRBJ2-7; a weak D match, TRBD2 (6 bases). The V end lost 7 bases, the J end lost 6 bases, and 13 bases lay between the germline ends. This CDR3 has 12 amino acids. The germline gives CDR1 MGHDK, CDR2 SYGVNS. The CDR3 spells CASKDTAGEQYF. The CDR3, as DNA: TGTGCCAGCAAGGATACAGCGGGCGAGCAGTACTTC.

This chain links TRBV5-1 with TRBJ1-2; D not resolved. V was cut by 0 bases and J by 5 bases, with 11 bases left in between. Germline-derived CDR1 and CDR2 are SGHRS and YFSETQ. The CDR3 consists of 14 residues. The CDR3, as DNA: TGCGCCAGCAGCTTGGAGGAGGGAAGGTATGGCTACACCTTC. It is translated as CASSLEEGRYGYTF.

This chain connects TRBV19 to TRBJ2-5, with D perhaps TRBD1 or TRBD2 (5 bases each). Germline-derived CDR1 and CDR2 are LNHDA and SQIVND (reference sequence). The V gene lost 2 bases and the J gene lost 9 bases, with 13 bases spanning the gap. The CDR3 runs to 13 residues. This CDR3 is CASSIRDALAQYF. The CDR3 coding sequence is TGTGCCAGTAGTATACGGGACGCGCTAGCCCAGTACTTC.

This rearrangement joins TRBV4-1 to TRBJ1-2, with D possibly TRBD1 on 5 matching bases. Germline V gives CDR1 MGHRA, CDR2 YSYEKL. The CDR3 totals 19 residues. The germline V and J ends were trimmed by 3 bases and 2 bases, with 25 bases remaining between them. The CDR3 nucleotides are TGCGCCAGCAGCCACTCCCCGCAGGCGACAGCGGAAAAGAACTATGGCTACACCTTC. This encodes CASSHSPQATAEKNYGYTF.

The chain joins TRBV7-9 to TRBJ2-1, with D tentatively TRBD2 (6 bases). Germline V gene data show CDR1 as SEHNR and CDR2 as FQNEAQ (reference sequence). V lost 0 bases to trimming and J lost 10 bases, with 13 bases between them. This CDR3 is 14 amino acids long. The DNA for the CDR3 is TGTGCCAGCAGCTTAGCCCTTACTAGCTGGGAGCAGTTCTTC. This translates into CASSLALTSWEQFF.

This chain links TRBV6-4 with TRBJ2-1, with D uncertain. Trimming left V 0 bases short and J 3 bases short, with 12 bases between. Germline CDR1 and CDR2: MRHNA and SNTAGT. The CDR3 is made up of 16 amino acids. CDR3 loop: CASSDSNPPRYNEQFF. The CDR3 nucleotides are TGTGCCAGCAGTGACTCAAACCCTCCCCGCTACAATGAGCAGTTCTTC.

This chain connects TRBV6-5 to TRBJ1-1; D is undetermined. CDR1 and CDR2 from the germline V gene are MNHEY and SVGAGI. Trimming stripped 5 bases from V and 9 bases from J, with 19 bases between. The CDR3 is made up of 14 amino acids. The CDR3 sequence is CASSLTGGPKQAFF. The CDR3 DNA sequence: TGTGCCAGCAGTCTTACGGGAGGGCCCAAACAAGCTTTCTTT.

The genes are TRBV4-3 and TRBJ1-6; D is unclear. This CDR3 comprises 13 residues. Trimming took 1 base from V and 9 from J, leaving 7 bases between them. Germline-derived CDR1 and CDR2 are LGHNA and YSLEER. The CDR3 reads CASSQAGASPLHF. DNA of the CDR3: TGCGCCAGCAGCCAAGCAGGCGCTTCACCCCTCCACTTT.

The CDR3 DNA reads as TGCGCCAGCAGCGGAATGACAGGGGGTAATGGCTACACCTTC. Its translation: CASSGMTGGNGYTF. The chain joins TRBV5-1 to TRBJ1-2, with 9 bases matching TRBD1. The CDR3 consists of 14 residues. Germline V CDR1 and CDR2: SGHRS, YFSETQ. With V trimmed by 4 bases and J by 6 bases, 7 bases remained unmatched.

The sample holds one count of this clone. One junction end disagrees with the germline gene, perhaps due to a read error. The chain is built from TRBV7-7 and TRBJ2-2; 7 positions match TRBD1. Germline CDR1 SSHAT, CDR2 FNYEAQ (reference sequence). This CDR3 is built from 16 residues. CDR3 loop: CASSQNRGRDTGELFF. The CDR3 DNA is TGTGCTAGCAGCCAGAACAGGGGCCGCGACACCGGGGAGCTGTTTTTT. Based on the CDR3 plus reference TRBV7-7 and TRBJ2-2, the full variable domain is GAGVSQSPRYKVTKRGQDVTLRCDPISSHATLYWYQQALGQGPEFLTYFNYEAQPDKSGLPSDRFSAERPEGSISTLTIQRTEQRDSAMYRCASSQNRGRDTGELFFGEGSRLTVL.

The rearrangement uses TRBV7-9 and TRBJ2-6, with TRBD2 identical over 7 bases. The CDR3 is made up of 17 amino acids. Looked up from germline, CDR1 is SEHNR and CDR2 is FQNEAQ (reference sequence). V lost 5 bases to trimming and J lost 0 bases; unmatched junction nucleotides: 7. The CDR3 DNA sequence: TGTGCCAGCAGCCCAGCGGGGATTCCCTCTGGGGCCAACGTCCTGACTTTC. Its protein product is CASSPAGIPSGANVLTF.

This chain uses TRBV10-3 with TRBJ2-1; 13 bases agree with TRBD2. Germline trimming cut 10 bases from V and 5 bases from J; bases unmatched to any gene: 5. This CDR3 is 14 amino acids long. CDR1 is ENHRY and CDR2 is SYGVKD in the germline V gene. In nucleotides, the CDR3 is TGTGCCACCATAGGGACTAGCGGGGACAATGAGCAGTTCTTC. It is translated as CATIGTSGDNEQFF.

This chain joins TRBV10-3 and TRBJ2-5, with 9 bases fitting TRBD1. Germline trimming cut 10 bases from V and 5 bases from J; bases unmatched to any gene: 11. The CDR3 is 14 amino acids. Germline V gene sequence: CDR1 ENHRY, CDR2 SYGVKD. The CDR3 sequence is CASTGTQGAETQYF. For the CDR3, the DNA is TGTGCCAGCACCGGGACACAGGGGGCGGAGACCCAGTACTTC.

The rearrangement links TRBV6-5 to TRBJ1-2; D not certain. The ends were cut back, 6 bases at V and 0 bases at J, with 11 bases in the middle. Germline CDR1 is MNHEY and CDR2 is SVGAGI. This CDR3 is 14 amino acids long. This CDR3 is CASSRTASNYGYTF. CDR3 sequence (DNA): TGTGCCAGCAGCCGGACGGCCTCTAACTATGGCTACACCTTC.

V usage is TRBV29-1 and J usage is TRBJ2-3; perhaps D is TRBD1 or TRBD2 (5 bases each). The CDR3 extends over 13 amino acids. CDR1 is SQVTM and CDR2 is ANQGSEA in the germline V gene. V lost 7 bases and J lost 4, with 15 bases in between. CDR3 residues: CSGGSQESDTQYF. CDR3 DNA: TGCAGCGGGGGGTCCCAGGAATCAGATACGCAGTATTTT.

The rearrangement uses TRBV4-2 and TRBJ1-1; 11 nucleotides match TRBD1. This CDR3 comprises 15 residues. The germline gives CDR1 LGHNA, CDR2 YNFKEQ. V shed 4 bases and J 4 bases; nucleotides not matched to a gene: 5. The CDR3: CASSPTGTGGTEAFF. In nucleotides, the CDR3 is TGTGCCAGCAGCCCAACCGGGACAGGGGGCACTGAAGCTTTCTTT.

This chain links TRBV5-1 with TRBJ2-3; 7 bases agree with TRBD2. Germline CDR1 and CDR2: SGHRS and YFSETQ. The CDR3 is 17 amino acids. V shed 2 bases, J shed 6 bases, and the junction held 15 bases outside the gene matches. The CDR3 nucleotides read TGCGCCAGCAGCTTACCGGGAGGAGCTGGTCGTTTGGATACGCAGTATTTT. This gives the protein CASSLPGGAGRLDTQYF.

The rearrangement links TRBV4-3 to TRBJ2-2; 8 nucleotides agree with TRBD1. The CDR3 is 18 residues long. Germline V gene data show CDR1 as LGHNA and CDR2 as YSLEER. V gave up 1 base and J gave up 2 bases; unmatched junction bases: 9. The CDR3 DNA is TGCGCCAGCAGCCAAGGGGCCCCCCAGGGGGCTAACACCGGGGAGCTGTTTTTT. Translating it yields CASSQGAPQGANTGELFF.